This T cell receptor beta chain comes out of a study of blood T cell repertoires in COVID-19. This CDR3 contains 12 residues. Germline CDR1 is LNHDA and CDR2 is SQIVND (reference sequence). The germline V and J ends were trimmed by 7 bases and 15 bases, with 19 bases remaining between them. Living in 24 US areas, the participants were between 18 and 89 years of age. Method: immunoSEQ multiplex PCR; TCRdb's copy keeps in-frame clones and lacks some. The data contain 300,000 to 400,000 clones, around 86% of them singletons. Sequencing input: PBMCs or T cells enriched from blood (not recorded which). The TCR originated in a man aged 60 to 75 who had recovered from COVID-19. The V gene is TRBV19, the J gene TRBJ1-5, with D maybe TRBD1 (6 bases). The CDR3 nucleotides are TGTGCCAGTACCCCCGGGGGGGGGCCGCGGCATTTT. Translated, it gives CASTPGGGPRHF.